The rows below give T cell receptor beta chains drawn from one sample of a study of T cells in Graves' hyperthyroidism and ophthalmopathy. TCRdb re-analysed the multiplex PCR reads in MiXCR, keeping a single row per CDR3 protein. This sample has roughly 500,000 distinct CDR3 sequences; around a quarter occur once, and the top ten carry about 10%. The sample comprised blood. The receptors stem from a woman younger than 45 with Graves' ophthalmopathy. Both conserved end residues are part of each CDR3. The D gene is left open where the match is weak. Some rows mark clone size as missing; the rest say once, few, many or name a class of expanded clone.

clone size	D gene	V gene	J gene	CDR3 protein	CDR3 DNA
few	-	TRBV7-2	TRBJ2-2	CASSLSPNAGELFF	TGTGCCAGCAGCTTAAGCCCGAACGCCGGGGAGCTGTTTTTT
many	-	TRBV6-1	TRBJ2-3	CATRTGQLTDTQYF	TGTGCCACCCGGACCGGACAGCTCACAGATACGCAGTATTTT
few	-	TRBV5-1	TRBJ1-3	CASSPTGPTGGNTIYF	TGCGCCAGCAGCCCGACGGGGCCCACGGGAGGAAACACCATATATTTT
many	TRBD1	TRBV10-3	TRBJ2-4	CAIKGGQGEDIQYF	TGTGCCATCAAGGGCGGACAGGGTGAAGACATTCAGTACTTC
many	-	TRBV28	TRBJ1-3	CASSFTDRDTIYF	TGTGCCAGCAGTTTTACGGATCGGGACACCATATATTTT
many	TRBD2	TRBV28	TRBJ2-6	CASIPSGAGANVLTF	TGTGCCAGCATTCCTAGCGGGGCTGGGGCCAACGTCCTGACTTTC
few	-	TRBV20-1	TRBJ1-1	CSACGGAMNTEAFF	TGCAGTGCTTGTGGAGGGGCAATGAACACTGAAGCTTTCTTT
many	-	TRBV7-2	TRBJ1-1	CASSLAPGINEAFF	TGTGCCAGCAGCCTAGCTCCAGGGATTAATGAAGCTTTCTTT
once	-	TRBV20-1	TRBJ1-3	CSATKRGTIYF	TGCAGTGCTACTAAACGGGGTACCATATATTTT
-	TRBD1	TRBV6-5	TRBJ1-2	CASSYSGQGSVGYTF	TGTGCCAGCAGTTACTCGGGACAGGGAAGCGTAGGCTACACCTTC
many	-	TRBV4-1	TRBJ1-2	CASSQDPAGLDYGYTF	TGCGCCAGCAGCCAAGATCCCGCGGGGTTAGACTATGGCTACACCTTC
once	TRBD2	TRBV12-3/TRBV12-4	TRBJ2-5	CASSRRLAGDRETQYF	TGTGCCAGCAGTCGAAGACTAGCGGGAGACCGTGAGACCCAGTACTTC
few	-	TRBV19	TRBJ2-5	CASGSGWATETQYF	TGTGCCAGTGGCTCGGGATGGGCGACAGAGACCCAGTACTTC
many	-	TRBV5-1	TRBJ2-7	CASSFRSTYEQYF	TGCGCCAGCAGCTTTCGGAGTACCTACGAGCAGTACTTC
-	TRBD1	TRBV5-1	TRBJ2-7	CASSLGLGQGIYEQYF	TGCGCCAGCAGCTTGGGGCTGGGACAGGGAATCTACGAGCAGTACTTC
few	TRBD1	TRBV11-2	TRBJ2-5	CASSRQGRGQETQYF	TGTGCCAGCAGCAGACAGGGACGGGGCCAAGAGACCCAGTACTTC
many	TRBD1	TRBV11-2	TRBJ1-5	CASSSPGGQGVGQPQHF	TGTGCCAGCAGCTCACCGGGGGGACAGGGCGTTGGGCAGCCCCAGCATTTT
many	TRBD1	TRBV12-3/TRBV12-4	TRBJ1-1	CASRYRDRVNTEAFF	TGTGCCAGCAGATACCGGGACAGAGTAAACACTGAAGCTTTCTTT
many	-	TRBV15	TRBJ2-4	CATSRHGDGTKNIQYF	TGTGCCACCAGCAGACATGGGGACGGGACCAAAAACATTCAGTACTTC
many	TRBD1	TRBV7-2	TRBJ1-1	CASSPTGENTEAFF	TGTGCCAGCAGCCCGACAGGGGAGAACACTGAAGCTTTCTTT
many	TRBD2	TRBV6-1	TRBJ2-7	CASSEPGLAVEQYF	TGTGCCAGCAGTGAACCGGGACTAGCGGTCGAGCAGTACTTC
many	TRBD1	TRBV6-5	TRBJ1-2	CASSPQGDGYTF	TGTGCCAGCAGTCCTCAGGGGGATGGCTACACCTTC
-	-	TRBV10-3	TRBJ2-5	CAISESGEGETQYF	TGTGCCATCAGTGAGTCCGGCGAGGGAGAGACCCAGTACTTC
many	TRBD1	TRBV29-1	TRBJ2-7	CSVLRQGEQYF	TGCAGCGTTCTGAGACAGGGCGAGCAGTACTTC
many	-	TRBV27	TRBJ1-5	CASRKDIGNQPQHF	TGTGCCAGCAGGAAAGACATCGGCAATCAGCCCCAGCATTTT
many	-	TRBV29-1	TRBJ1-2	CSVEGVAGYTF	TGCAGCGTAGAAGGGGTGGCTGGCTACACCTTC
few	TRBD1	TRBV27	TRBJ1-1	CASNRIGQGSQNTEAFF	TGTGCCAGCAATAGAATCGGACAGGGTTCTCAGAACACTGAAGCTTTCTTT
many	-	TRBV11-1	TRBJ1-2	CASSLDPGIAYTF	TGTGCCAGCAGCCTCGACCCAGGGATAGCCTACACCTTC
many	-	TRBV7-9	TRBJ1-3	CASSLVSRDSGNTIYF	TGTGCCAGCAGCTTAGTGTCACGGGACTCTGGAAACACCATATATTTT
-	TRBD1	TRBV30	TRBJ1-6	CASPQGEGANYNSPLHF	TGTGCCTCCCCACAGGGGGAGGGGGCAAACTATAATTCACCCCTCCACTTT
many	TRBD1	TRBV7-8	TRBJ2-7	CASSSLTGPYEQYF	TGTGCCAGCAGCTCCTTGACAGGGCCCTACGAGCAGTACTTC
-	-	TRBV7-2	TRBJ2-7	CASSRLITAEYEQYF	TGTGCCAGCAGTAGGTTAATCACAGCTGAATACGAGCAGTACTTC
-	-	TRBV20-1	TRBJ1-5	CSARAPGRSYQPQHF	TGCAGTGCTAGAGCCCCGGGACGGAGCTATCAGCCGCAGCATTTT
few	-	TRBV12-3/TRBV12-4	TRBJ2-2	CASTPRGKPGELFF	TGTGCCAGCACCCCGAGGGGGAAACCCGGGGAGCTGTTTTTT
few	TRBD1	TRBV5-1	TRBJ2-7	CASSLGLGQTFYEQYF	TGCGCCAGCAGCTTGGGGTTGGGACAGACCTTCTACGAGCAGTACTTC
many	TRBD1	TRBV10-3	TRBJ2-5	CAISEGQGFWETQYF	TGTGCCATCAGTGAGGGACAGGGGTTTTGGGAGACCCAGTACTTC
-	TRBD2	TRBV6-2/TRBV6-3	TRBJ2-4	CASSYSRTGTRPGMNIQYF	TGTGCCAGCAGTTACTCGAGGACCGGGACTAGGCCGGGGATGAACATTCAGTACTTC
-	-	TRBV20-1	TRBJ1-5	CSARKAFARNQPQHF	TGCAGTGCTAGGAAGGCCTTCGCCCGGAATCAGCCCCAGCATTTT
few	-	TRBV12-3/TRBV12-4	TRBJ1-5	CASSIRGNGVNQPQHF	TGTGCCAGCAGTATTAGGGGTAACGGGGTTAATCAGCCCCAGCATTTT
many	TRBD2	TRBV7-8	TRBJ2-5	CASSFTSGGEETQYF	TGTGCCAGCAGCTTCACTAGCGGGGGTGAAGAGACCCAGTACTTC
-	-	TRBV11-2	TRBJ2-3	CASSFRLRTDTQYF	TGTGCCAGCAGCTTTCGTCTCCGCACAGATACGCAGTATTTT
many	-	TRBV12-3/TRBV12-4	TRBJ2-7	CDLIGRATYEQYF	TGTGACTTGATCGGGCGGGCCACCTACGAGCAGTACTTC
many	TRBD1	TRBV12-3/TRBV12-4	TRBJ1-1	CASRTGTGNTEAFF	TGTGCCAGCAGAACCGGGACAGGGAACACTGAAGCTTTCTTT
-	-	TRBV7-9	TRBJ1-4	CASSSGHGNEKLFF	TGTGCCAGCAGCTCAGGACATGGTAATGAAAAACTGTTTTTT
many	-	TRBV6-1	TRBJ1-5	CASTQGAQPQHF	TGTGCCAGCACCCAGGGTGCTCAGCCCCAGCATTTT
-	-	TRBV28	TRBJ1-1	CASSLRGTGTEAFF	TGTGCCAGCAGTTTAAGGGGGACGGGCACTGAAGCTTTCTTT
-	-	TRBV30	TRBJ2-5	CAWSVQVQETQYF	TGTGCCTGGAGTGTACAGGTCCAAGAGACCCAGTACTTC
many	-	TRBV9	TRBJ2-5	CASSPIGEAETQYF	TGTGCCAGCAGCCCTATTGGGGAGGCAGAGACCCAGTACTTC
-	-	TRBV6-1	TRBJ2-2	CASSEIGGTGELFF	TGTGCCAGCAGTGAAATAGGGGGGACCGGGGAGCTGTTTTTT
many	-	TRBV5-5	TRBJ1-1	CASSLVVQFSAFF	TGTGCCAGCAGCTTGGTCGTCCAGTTTAGTGCTTTCTTT
few	TRBD2	TRBV7-8	TRBJ2-2	CASSLEGSSGGPNGELFF	TGTGCCAGCAGCTTAGAGGGCTCCAGCGGGGGGCCCAACGGGGAGCTGTTTTTT
-	-	TRBV29-1	TRBJ1-1	CSVGGGSSTEAFF	TGCAGCGTGGGAGGAGGGAGTAGTACTGAAGCTTTCTTT
-	-	TRBV12-3/TRBV12-4	TRBJ1-2	CASSSWARDGYTF	TGTGCCAGCAGTTCGTGGGCGAGGGATGGCTACACCTTC
-	TRBD2	TRBV6-5	TRBJ2-3	CASSYSIRGDSTDTQYF	TGTGCCAGCAGTTACTCGATTCGGGGGGATAGCACAGATACGCAGTATTTT
-	TRBD1	TRBV11-2	TRBJ2-7	CASSLQYRGAYF	TGTGCCAGCAGCTTACAGTACAGGGGAGCGTACTTC
-	-	TRBV11-2	TRBJ2-6	CASSSGPGRTGANVLTF	TGTGCCAGCAGCTCCGGACCAGGGAGGACTGGGGCCAACGTCCTGACTTTC